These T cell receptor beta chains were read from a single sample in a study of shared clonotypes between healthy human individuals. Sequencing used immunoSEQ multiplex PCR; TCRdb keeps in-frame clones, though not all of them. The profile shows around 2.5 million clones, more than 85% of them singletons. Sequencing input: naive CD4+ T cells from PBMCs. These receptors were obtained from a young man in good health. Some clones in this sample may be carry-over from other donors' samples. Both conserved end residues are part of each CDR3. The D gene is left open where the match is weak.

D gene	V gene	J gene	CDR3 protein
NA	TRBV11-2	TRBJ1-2	CASSFGPTGGLYGYTF
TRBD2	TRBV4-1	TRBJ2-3	CASKGSRTSGHNTDTQYF
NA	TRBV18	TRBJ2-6	CASSENQGTGANVLTF
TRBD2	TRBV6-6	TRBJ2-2	CASRGLAGATGELFF
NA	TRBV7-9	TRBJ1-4	CASSLANIPREKLFF
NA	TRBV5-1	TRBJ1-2	CASSLDTGQNYGYTF
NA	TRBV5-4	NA	CASSRDRGSWREGYEQYF
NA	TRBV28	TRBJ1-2	CASSRDQLGYTF
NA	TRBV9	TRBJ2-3	CASSPNWGDTDTQYF
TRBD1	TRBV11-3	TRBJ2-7	CASSLGQGAYEQYF
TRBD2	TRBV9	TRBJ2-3	CASSAPTSEAEGTDTQYF
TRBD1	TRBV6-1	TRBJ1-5	CASSEQDRGQPQHF
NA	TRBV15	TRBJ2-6	CATSRDSPLGANVLTF
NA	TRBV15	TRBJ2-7	CATSRDRQDYEQYF
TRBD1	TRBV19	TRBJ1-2	CASSIGTGGIFGYTF